These 14 T cell receptor beta chains share one sample of origin, sequenced in a study of shared clonotypes between healthy human individuals. The protocol was immunoSEQ multiplex PCR, while the TCRdb copy is restricted to in-frame clones and leaves out a portion. The table has 2 million to 3 million clones, about 92% seen once; the top ten hold about 0.13%. Input material: naive CD4+ T cells sorted from blood. Subset denoted: CD45RA+ positively selected. Receptor source: a man between 18 and 35 years old in good health.

This clone has only a few counts. V gene TRBV7-9 combines with J gene TRBJ1-1; no reliable D call. Looked up from germline, CDR1 is SEHNR and CDR2 is FQNEAQ (reference sequence). This CDR3 spans 12 amino acids. V lost 4 bases and J 4 bases, leaving 7 bases between the germline ends. CDR3 nucleotide sequence: TGTGCCAGCAGCTACGGGTCCACTGAAGCTTTCTTT. It translates to CASSYGSTEAFF. Using reference TRBV7-9 and TRBJ1-1 for the parts outside the CDR3, the full variable domain is DTGVSQNPRHKITKRGQNVTFRCDPISEHNRLYWYRQTLGQGPEFLTYFQNEAQLEKSRLLSDRFSAERPKGSFSTLEIQRTEQGDSAMYLCASSYGSTEAFFGQGTRLTVV.

CDR3 DNA sequence: TGTGCCAGCAGTCCCTCGGGCAACACAGATACGCAGTATTTT. This translates into CASSPSGNTDTQYF. The J gene is TRBJ2-3, the V gene TRBV28; no definite D call. The CDR3 runs to 14 residues. CDR1 MDHEN and CDR2 SYDVKM come from the germline V gene. V was pared by 5 bases and J by 2 bases, with 11 bases between.

The J gene is TRBJ2-3, the V gene TRBV18; 8 bases map to TRBD1. The germline V gene encodes CDR1 KGHSH and CDR2 LQKENI. V shed 1 base and J 4 bases; nucleotides not matched to a gene: 7. The CDR3 totals 16 residues. CDR3 amino acids: CASSPRIQGVPDTQYF. The CDR3 DNA follows: TGTGCCAGCTCACCACGGATACAGGGGGTCCCAGATACGCAGTATTTT.

The V and J genes are TRBV27 and TRBJ2-7, with TRBD1 identical over 9 bases. This CDR3 spans 15 amino acids. V shed 5 bases and J 3 bases; nucleotides not matched to a gene: 8. Germline CDR1 is MNHEY and CDR2 is SMNVEV (reference sequence). As DNA, the CDR3 is TGTGCCAGCAGTCGCATGGGACAGGGTCTCTACGAGCAGTACTTC. As protein: CASSRMGQGLYEQYF.

The chain links TRBV5-1 to TRBJ2-2; D is possibly TRBD1 (5 bases). CDR3 length equals 15 residues. The ends were cut back, 0 bases at V and 2 bases at J, with 8 bases in the middle. Germline CDR1 SGHRS, CDR2 YFSETQ. The CDR3 bases are TGCGCCAGCAGCTTGGTCAGGGTCAACACCGGGGAGCTGTTTTTT. Translation: CASSLVRVNTGELFF.

About this clone: One end of the junction fails to match germline, which may point to a read error. The V and J genes are TRBV18 and TRBJ2-7; 9 bases map to TRBD1. CDR3 length: 15 residues. Germline CDR1 and CDR2: KGHSH and LQKENI. CDR3 protein: CASSPMDRGASSPLF. CDR3 DNA sequence: TGTGCCAGCTCACCGATGGACAGGGGTGCGAGCAGTCCTCTATTC.

Comment on this clone: Other DNA sequences in the sample encode the same CDR3. V usage is TRBV18 and J usage is TRBJ2-3; D perhaps matches TRBD2 (6 bases). CDR1 and CDR2 from the germline V gene are KGHSH and LQKENI. There are 16 residues in the CDR3. Trimming left V 0 bases short and J 2 bases short, with 12 bases between. CDR3 amino acids: CASSPPSGGLTDTQYF. The CDR3 DNA follows: TGTGCCAGCTCACCACCGAGCGGAGGGCTCACAGATACGCAGTATTTT.

Worth noting for this clone: Other DNA variants within this sample encode the same CDR3. The chain employs TRBV5-1 and TRBJ2-5; D may be TRBD1 (5 bases). The length of the CDR3 is 13 residues. Germline CDR1 SGHRS, CDR2 YFSETQ. Trimming left V 0 bases short and J 3 bases short, with 6 bases between. The CDR3 is CASSLEGEETQYF. Here the CDR3 DNA reads TGCGCCAGCAGCTTGGAAGGGGAAGAGACCCAGTACTTC. Supplemented by reference TRBV5-1 and TRBJ2-5, the full variable domain reads KAGVTQTPRYLIKTRGQQVTLSCSPISGHRSVSWYQQTPGQGLQFLFEYFSETQRNKGNFPGRFSGRQFSNSRSEMNVSTLELGDSALYLCASSLEGEETQYFGPGTRLLVL.

This clone showed up just once. This specimen includes other DNA sequences encoding the same CDR3. This chain connects TRBV5-1 to TRBJ2-5, with 9 bases identical to TRBD1. V lost 2 bases and J lost 2; bases outside the gene matches: 1. CDR3 length equals 14 residues. Germline assignment: CDR1 SGHRS and CDR2 YFSETQ. The CDR3 spells CASSFGQGQETQYF. The CDR3, as DNA: TGCGCCAGCAGCTTCGGACAGGGGCAAGAGACCCAGTACTTC.

To note about this clone: At one end, the junction sequence differs from germline, possibly due to a read error. This sample includes further DNA sequences coding for the same CDR3. The chain employs TRBV10-2 and TRBJ1-1; tentative D call: TRBD1 (6 bases). Per germline, CDR1 WSHSY and CDR2 SAAADI. There are 13 residues in the CDR3. Here the CDR3 reads CASSQSGEAEAFF. In DNA, the CDR3 is TGCGCCAGCAGTCAGTCAGGGGAGGCTGAGGCTTTCTTT.

This clone came up a few times. This chain joins TRBV19 and TRBJ1-5; D gene uncertain. The CDR3 contains 14 residues. V shed 3 bases and J shed 0 bases, with 6 bases lying between them. Germline CDR1 LNHDA, CDR2 SQIVND (reference sequence). DNA of the CDR3: TGTGCCAGTAGTATGATAGTTAGCAATCAGCCCCAGCATTTT. Translation gives CASSMIVSNQPQHF. Supplemented by reference TRBV19 and TRBJ1-5, the full variable domain reads DGGITQSPKYLFRKEGQNVTLSCEQNLNHDAMYWYRQDPGQGLRLIYYSQIVNDFQKGDIAEGYSVSREKKESFPLTVTSAQKNPTAFYLCASSMIVSNQPQHFGDGTRLSIL.

The CDR3 is CASSLRAGPNEKLFF. The CDR3, as DNA: TGTGCCAGCAGCTTACGGGCGGGTCCCAATGAAAAACTGTTTTTT. The chain joins TRBV7-8 to TRBJ1-4; no firm D call. Trimming removed 2 bases from V and 5 bases from J, with 12 bases in between. Germline V lookup: CDR1 SGHVS, CDR2 FQNEAQ. This CDR3 comprises 15 residues.

This chain joins TRBV30 and TRBJ1-2; D remains ambiguous. V was trimmed by 8 bases and J by 9 bases, leaving 25 bases between them. The germline V gene has CDR1 GTSNPN and CDR2 SVGIG (reference sequence). The CDR3 loop spans 14 amino acids. The CDR3 DNA is TGTGCCCAAAGCGGGCACCTAAGTGGATGGCGCTACACCTTC. Translated, it gives CAQSGHLSGWRYTF.

The genes are TRBV11-2 and TRBJ2-3, with D possibly being TRBD2 (5 bases). The CDR3 has 15 residues. V was clipped by 5 bases and J by 3 bases, with 15 bases between them. Germline CDR1 reads SGHAT; CDR2 reads FQNNGV. The CDR3 sequence is CASSKSRGRTDTQYF. CDR3 nucleotide sequence: TGTGCCAGCAGCAAGAGCAGAGGGAGAACAGATACGCAGTATTTT.